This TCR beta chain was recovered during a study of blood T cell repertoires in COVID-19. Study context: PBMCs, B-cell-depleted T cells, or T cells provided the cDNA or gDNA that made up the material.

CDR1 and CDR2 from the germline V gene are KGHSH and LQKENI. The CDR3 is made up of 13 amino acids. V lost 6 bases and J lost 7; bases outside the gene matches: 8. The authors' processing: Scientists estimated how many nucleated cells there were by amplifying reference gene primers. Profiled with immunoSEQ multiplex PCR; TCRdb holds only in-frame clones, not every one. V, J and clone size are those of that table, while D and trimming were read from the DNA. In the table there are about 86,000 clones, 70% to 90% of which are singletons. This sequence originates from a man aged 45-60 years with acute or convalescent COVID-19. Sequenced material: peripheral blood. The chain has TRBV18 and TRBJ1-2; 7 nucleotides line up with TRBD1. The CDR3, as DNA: TGTGCCAGCTCTGAACACCGGGACAGTGGCTACACCTTC. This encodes CASSEHRDSGYTF.